The clone carrying this T cell receptor (beta chain) was counted a few times. Its antigen remains unknown. The junction shows a germline mismatch at one end, possibly a read error. TCRdb re-called the PCR reads via MiXCR. The table records 20,000 to 25,000 clones, around 9.9% of them present only once. These data are taken from a study of metastatic and nonmetastatic thyroid tumors. Study in general: Repertoires from blood and tumor or nodule tissue of malignant and benign thyroid patients were compared. Study-level points and caveats: The reported finding was significantly higher TCR beta diversity in malignant thyroid tumors relative to benign nodules, in blood and tumor.

Before thyroid surgery, none of the patients had received any treatment. From germline, CDR1 is MGHDK and CDR2 SYGVNS. This CDR3 spans 15 amino acids. The gene calls are TRBV25-1 and TRBJ2-5; D gene ambiguous. This sequence originates from a female donor with papillary thyroid cancer or a benign thyroid nodule (not recorded which). Some clones in this sample may be carry-over from other donors' samples. The sample consisted of blood. The CDR3 reads CARSDSDDLQETQYF. For the CDR3, the DNA is TGTGCCAGAAGTGACTCGGACGACCTCCAAGAGACCCAGTACTTC.